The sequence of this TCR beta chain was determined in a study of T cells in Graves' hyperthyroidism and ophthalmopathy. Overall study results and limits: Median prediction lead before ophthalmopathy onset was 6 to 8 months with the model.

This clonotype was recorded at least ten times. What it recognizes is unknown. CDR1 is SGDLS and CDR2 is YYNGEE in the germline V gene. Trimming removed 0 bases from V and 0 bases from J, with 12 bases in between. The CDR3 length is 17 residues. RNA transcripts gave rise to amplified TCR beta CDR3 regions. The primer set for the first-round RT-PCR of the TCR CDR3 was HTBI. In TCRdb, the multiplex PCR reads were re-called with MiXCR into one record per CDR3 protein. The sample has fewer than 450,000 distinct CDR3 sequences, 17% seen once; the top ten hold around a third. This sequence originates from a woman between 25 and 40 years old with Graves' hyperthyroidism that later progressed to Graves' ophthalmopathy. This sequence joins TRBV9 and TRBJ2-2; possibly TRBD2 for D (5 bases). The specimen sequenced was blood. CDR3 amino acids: CASSVGAEPANTGELFF. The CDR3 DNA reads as TGTGCCAGCAGCGTAGGAGCGGAACCCGCGAACACCGGGGAGCTGTTTTTT.